Below, 8 T cell receptor beta chains from the same sample are listed, as sequenced in a study of cytomegalovirus exposure and HLA in healthy donors (dated by TCRdb to about 2017). Library construction relied on the immunoSEQ multiplex PCR assay. For the multiplex PCR, a mixture combining 60 forward primers for TCR Vbeta segments and 13 reverse primers for TCR Jbeta segments was used. This immuneACCESS table, as held by TCRdb, lists in-frame sequences with V and J called but not all clones. Of the missing ones, under half trace to an unresolved V gene in checked studies; the others have no known cause. A total of 200,000 to 250,000 clones appear in this sample, about three quarters of them only once. Of the sample, 2.7% is held by the ten largest clones. Sequenced sample: PBMCs. These receptors were collected from a woman aged 55 to 70 in good health and CMV-seropositive.

This rearrangement joins TRBV6-5 to TRBJ2-1; maybe TRBD2 (6 bases). In germline, CDR1 is MNHEY, CDR2 SVGAGI. The length of the CDR3 is 15 residues. V shed 6 bases and J shed 0 bases, with 12 bases lying between them. CDR3 DNA: TGTGCCAGCAGCCCCGACGGGGGCTCCTACAATGAGCAGTTCTTC. It yields the protein CASSPDGGSYNEQFF.

The chain is built from TRBV5-1 and TRBJ2-7, with TRBD1 identical over 9 bases. The CDR3 is 13 amino acids. Germline V gives CDR1 SGHRS, CDR2 YFSETQ. J lost 3 bases, V lost 4 bases, and 2 bases had no gene match. CDR3 sequence reads: CASSVTGGYEQYF. CDR3 DNA: TGCGCCAGCAGCGTGACAGGGGGCTACGAGCAGTACTTC.

This clone was counted only a few times. The chain has TRBV11-2 and TRBJ1-1; the D is unclear. The CDR3 spans 12 residues. CDR1 is SGHAT, CDR2 FQNNGV, per germline. With 5 bases removed from V and 4 bases from J, the gap between germline ends came to 8 bases. The CDR3 sequence: CASSPSGTEAFF. The CDR3 nucleotides read TGTGCCAGCAGCCCGTCGGGCACTGAAGCTTTCTTT.

The chain links TRBV7-9 to TRBJ2-2, with 8 bases aligning to TRBD2. Trimming at V came to 5 bases and at J to 0 bases, leaving 8 bases not matched to a gene. The CDR3 loop spans 17 amino acids. Per the germline V gene, CDR1 is SEHNR and CDR2 is FQNEAQ (reference sequence). CDR3 protein: CASSLLSGGANTGELFF. The DNA for the CDR3 is TGTGCCAGCAGCCTACTATCGGGAGGGGCGAACACCGGGGAGCTGTTTTTT.

The rearrangement links TRBV10-2 to TRBJ2-1; the match to TRBD2 covers 7 bases. Germline V gene data show CDR1 as WSHSY and CDR2 as SAAADI. V lost 7 bases and J lost 10; bases outside the gene matches: 13. The CDR3 consists of 14 residues. In nucleotides, the CDR3 is TGCGCCAGCAATCCAGCGGGGCCATTAGAGGAGCAGTTCTTC. Its protein product is CASNPAGPLEEQFF.

This clone was recorded a few times. The gene calls are TRBV2 and TRBJ2-7; 7 bases align to TRBD1. V lost 6 bases to trimming and J lost 3 bases; unmatched junction nucleotides: 5. This CDR3 has 13 residues. Per germline, CDR1 SNHLY and CDR2 FYNNEI. The CDR3 loop reads CASRGQTIYEQYF. In DNA, the CDR3 is TGTGCCAGCAGGGGACAGACAATCTACGAGCAGTACTTC.

The chain uses TRBV5-1 and TRBJ2-5; D remains ambiguous. The CDR3 contains 14 residues. V dropped 0 bases and J dropped 1 base, with 7 bases sitting between them. Germline V gives CDR1 SGHRS, CDR2 YFSETQ. The CDR3 DNA reads as TGCGCCAGCAGCTTGGTTCAGATCCAAGAGACCCAGTACTTC. This sequence encodes CASSLVQIQETQYF.

A word on this clone: No DNA is shown, since the ends of the CDR3 on it are uncertain; the CDR3 is the one TCRdb lists. The chain joins TRBV5-6 to TRBJ1-2; whether TRBD1, the table's D call, matches the DNA was not checked. The CDR3 is 16 amino acids long, termini counted. Germline V gene lookup returns CDR1 SGHDT and CDR2 YYEEEE. CDR3 sequence reads: CASSLWGFLAGTGYTF.